The 28 T cell receptor beta chains below come from one sample, sequenced in a study of CD8 T cells in ankylosing spondylitis. Notes on the study in general: Seven to nine highly homologous variants made up a TCR beta motif that seemed to typify ankylosing spondylitis blood.

The antigens these receptors bind are not known. TCRdb ran MiXCR on the 5' RACE reads and lists one entry per CDR3 protein. The sample holds approximately 520,000 distinct CDR3 sequences, under 5.5% seen once. Input material: blood, either unsorted or a sorted T cell fraction (not recorded which). The receptors stem from a male donor with ankylosing spondylitis.

This clonotype has at least ten counts. The chain recombines TRBV4-2 with TRBJ2-7; 9 positions agree with TRBD1. V lost 0 bases, J lost 2 bases, and 5 bases stayed unmatched. The CDR3 spans 16 residues. From germline, CDR1 is LGHNA and CDR2 YNFKEQ. The CDR3 DNA is TGTGCCAGCAGCCAAGATCTCGGGACAGGGACCTACGAGCAGTACTTC. The encoded protein is CASSQDLGTGTYEQYF.

This clonotype occurred many times. The chain uses TRBV5-1 and TRBJ2-1; unclear D gene. V was pared by 2 bases and J by 4 bases, with 19 bases between. This CDR3 has 17 amino acids. Germline loops: CDR1 SGHRS, CDR2 YFSETQ. CDR3 region: CASSLGASLRVYNEQFF. In nucleotides, the CDR3 is TGCGCCAGCAGCTTAGGAGCGTCGCTTCGGGTTTACAATGAGCAGTTCTTC.

This clonotype has ten or more counts. The chain combines TRBV29-1 with TRBJ1-2; 7 positions match TRBD1. Germline V CDR1 and CDR2: SQVTM, ANQGSEA. Germline trimming cut 7 bases from V and 6 bases from J; bases unmatched to any gene: 8. The CDR3 totals 12 residues. CDR3 in DNA: TGCAGCGCCCGACAGGGATTGGATGGCTACACCTTC. It codes for CSARQGLDGYTF. Looking up the rest from reference TRBV29-1 and TRBJ1-2 gives the full variable domain: SAVISQKPSRDICQRGTSLTIQCQVDSQVTMMFWYRQQPGQSLTLIATANQGSEATYESGFVIDKFPISRPNLTFSTLTVSNMSPEDSSIYLCSARQGLDGYTFGSGTRLTVV.

This clonotype was counted at least ten times. The chain carries TRBV29-1 and TRBJ2-7, with D possibly being TRBD2 (5 bases). CDR3 size: 13 residues. The V end was cut by 0 bases, the J end by 9 bases, with 15 bases between. Germline assignment: CDR1 SQVTM and CDR2 ANQGSEA. Here the CDR3 DNA reads TGCAGCGTTGAAGATGCAGCGGATCATGGGCAGTACTTC. Amino acids: CSVEDAADHGQYF.

This clonotype was seen a handful of times. The chain is built from TRBV20-1 and TRBJ2-2; D call uncertain. Germline assignment: CDR1 DFQATT and CDR2 SNEGSKA (reference sequence). CDR3 size: 10 residues. Trimming cost V 5 bases and J 7 bases, with 5 bases left between them. CDR3: CSASNGELFF. The CDR3, as DNA: TGCAGTGCTTCGAACGGGGAGCTGTTTTTT.

The chain recombines TRBV2 with TRBJ2-1; D unresolved. In germline, CDR1 is SNHLY, CDR2 FYNNEI. The CDR3 contains 13 residues. V lost 6 bases, J lost 6 bases, and 12 bases lay in between. CDR3 DNA sequence: TGTGCCAGCAGGTACCTTGCCTTCAATGAGCAGTTCTTC. Residues: CASRYLAFNEQFF.

This clonotype was counted ten times or more. The chain joins TRBV11-1 to TRBJ2-3; 7 bases are shared with TRBD1. CDR1 SGHAT and CDR2 FQDESV come from the germline V gene (reference sequence). The CDR3 has 19 amino acids. V shed 4 bases and J 0 bases; nucleotides not matched to a gene: 16. The CDR3 region is CASSSSDREPFSSTDTQYF. Here the CDR3 DNA reads TGTGCCAGCAGCTCATCCGACAGGGAACCTTTCTCTAGCACAGATACGCAGTATTTT. The full variable domain, completed using reference TRBV11-1 and TRBJ2-3, is EAEVAQSPRYKITEKSQAVAFWCDPISGHATLYWYRQILGQGPELLVQFQDESVVDDSQLPKDRFSAERLKGVDSTLKIQPAELGDSAMYLCASSSSDREPFSSTDTQYFGPGTRLTVL.

In its sample, this clonotype was seen many times. This chain uses TRBV10-3 with TRBJ1-1, with D unresolved. Trimming removed 3 bases at V and 3 bases at J, with 14 bases between. The CDR3 totals 15 residues. Germline-derived CDR1 and CDR2 are ENHRY and SYGVKD. CDR3 DNA: TGTGCCATCAGTGAAACGCGAGACGGTGACACTGAAGCTTTCTTT. It is translated as CAISETRDGDTEAFF.

Many counts were recorded for this clonotype. CDR3 amino acids: CSARENRGGPEAFF. In nucleotides, the CDR3 is TGCAGTGCTAGAGAAAACAGGGGAGGCCCTGAAGCTTTCTTT. V and J are TRBV20-1 and TRBJ1-1, with 7 bases matching TRBD1. V was clipped by 0 bases and J by 6 bases; unmatched bases: 7. The CDR3 runs 14 residues. Per the germline V gene, CDR1 is DFQATT and CDR2 is SNEGSKA (reference sequence).

This clonotype has ten or more counts. This chain connects TRBV20-1 to TRBJ2-3, with D possibly matching TRBD2 (5 bases). Trimming left V 6 bases short and J 5 bases short, with 12 bases between. The germline CDR1 and CDR2 sequences are DFQATT and SNEGSKA (reference sequence). The CDR3 length is 12 residues. The CDR3 DNA reads TGCAGTGCGACCGGGAACCTAGATACGCAGTATTTT. Encoded protein: CSATGNLDTQYF.

This clonotype was detected ten times or more. The rearrangement joins TRBV5-1 to TRBJ2-3; D is uncertain. Germline assignment: CDR1 SGHRS and CDR2 YFSETQ. Trimming cost V 0 bases and J 5 bases, with 10 bases left between them. The CDR3 extends over 14 amino acids. The CDR3 reads CASSLERLLDTQYF. In DNA, the CDR3 is TGCGCCAGCAGCTTGGAGAGGTTACTAGATACGCAGTATTTT.

This clonotype was seen many times. The J gene is TRBJ1-6, the V gene TRBV28; the match to TRBD1 covers 8 bases. Germline V gene data show CDR1 as MDHEN and CDR2 as SYDVKM. V lost 4 bases and J lost 5; bases outside the gene matches: 7. The CDR3 consists of 16 residues. CDR3 sequence reads: CASSSPPGQDNSPLHF. CDR3 DNA sequence: TGTGCCAGCAGTTCCCCTCCGGGACAGGATAATTCACCCCTCCACTTT.

This clonotype was seen repeatedly, ten times or more. The chain uses TRBV7-9 and TRBJ2-1, with D perhaps being TRBD1 or TRBD2 (5 bases each). The ends were cut back, 8 bases at V and 7 bases at J, with 21 bases in the middle. Germline CDR1 and CDR2: SEHNR and FQNEAQ (reference sequence). CDR3 length: 15 residues. The CDR3 here is CASEPLGRTRNEQFF. CDR3 nucleotides: TGTGCCAGCGAACCCCTGGGGCGGACTCGGAATGAGCAGTTCTTC. The full variable domain, with the rest looked up from reference TRBV7-9 and TRBJ2-1, is DTGVSQNPRHKITKRGQNVTFRCDPISEHNRLYWYRQTLGQGPEFLTYFQNEAQLEKSRLLSDRFSAERPKGSFSTLEIQRTEQGDSAMYLCASEPLGRTRNEQFFGPGTRLTVL.

The sample holds many counts of this clonotype. Here the CDR3 reads CASKGNEQFF. For the CDR3, the DNA is TGTGCCAGCAAGGGGAATGAGCAGTTCTTC. V usage is TRBV6-2 or TRBV6-3 and J usage is TRBJ2-1; tentatively, D is TRBD1 (5 bases). The CDR3 contains 10 residues. In germline, CDR1 is MNHEY, CDR2 SVGEGT. V shed 7 bases and J shed 7 bases, with 5 bases lying between them.

This clonotype was seen many times. The rearrangement uses TRBV7-9 and TRBJ2-1; tentative D call: TRBD1 (6 bases). Trimming removed 5 bases at V and 0 bases at J, with 11 bases between. Germline CDR1 is SEHNR and CDR2 is FQNEAQ (reference sequence). The CDR3 has 15 amino acids. The chain's CDR3 is CASSTQGFSYNEQFF. As DNA, the CDR3 is TGTGCCAGCAGCACCCAGGGGTTCTCCTACAATGAGCAGTTCTTC.

This clonotype appeared many times. The genes are TRBV9 and TRBJ1-1; TRBD1 matches at 11 bases. Germline V CDR1 and CDR2: SGDLS, YYNGEE. The CDR3 consists of 16 residues. The J segment lost 5 bases and the V segment lost 4 bases, leaving 10 bases of the junction unmatched. Here the CDR3 reads CASSHPRGTGGTEAFF. The CDR3 nucleotides read TGTGCCAGCAGCCATCCCCGAGGGACAGGGGGAACTGAAGCTTTCTTT.

This clonotype showed up many times. The gene calls are TRBV29-1 and TRBJ1-1; D not certain. With 3 bases removed from V and 1 base from J, the gap between germline ends came to 9 bases. Germline loops: CDR1 SQVTM, CDR2 ANQGSEA. This CDR3 contains 13 residues. The CDR3 coding sequence is TGCAGCGTTGAGGACGGTCGGAACACTGAAGCTTTCTTT. Protein: CSVEDGRNTEAFF.

This clonotype was seen at least ten times. This chain links TRBV20-1 with TRBJ2-3, with a weak D call TRBD1 (7 bases). This CDR3 is 15 amino acids long. The V end lost 3 bases, the J end lost 2 bases, and 15 bases lay between the germline ends. Per the germline V gene, CDR1 is DFQATT and CDR2 is SNEGSKA (reference sequence). The CDR3 DNA sequence: TGCAGTGCTAGGCGGGACAGAAGAAACACAGATACGCAGTATTTT. Its protein is CSARRDRRNTDTQYF.

This clonotype was recorded many times. The chain uses TRBV6-1 and TRBJ1-3, with D maybe TRBD1 (5 bases). There are 15 residues in the CDR3. Germline V lookup: CDR1 MNHNS, CDR2 SASEGT. Trimming took off 5 bases at V and 0 bases at J, with 11 bases between the two ends. DNA for the CDR3: TGTGCCAGCAGTCGGGACTTCCGCTCTGGAAACACCATATATTTT. It is translated as CASSRDFRSGNTIYF.

This clonotype has at least ten counts. This sequence joins TRBV15 and TRBJ1-4; 7 bases align to TRBD1. The CDR3 runs to 14 residues. Per germline, CDR1 LNHNV and CDR2 YYDKDF (reference sequence). After removal of 4 bases from V and 4 bases from J, the junction contained 3 bases not matched to a gene. This CDR3 reads CATSTGTVNEKLFF. The CDR3 bases are TGTGCCACCAGCACAGGGACAGTTAATGAAAAACTGTTTTTT.

This clonotype was counted at least ten times. V gene TRBV24-1 combines with J gene TRBJ1-3; D is unresolved. CDR1 and CDR2 from the germline V gene are KGHDR and SFDVKD. The V end was cut by 3 bases, the J end by 0 bases, with 11 bases between. The CDR3 has 16 residues. This CDR3 reads CATSDPGSNSGNTIYF. In DNA form, the CDR3 reads TGTGCCACCAGTGATCCCGGGAGTAACTCTGGAAACACCATATATTTT.

This clonotype was detected ten times or more. V usage is TRBV5-1 and J usage is TRBJ2-7, with 9 positions matching TRBD1. CDR1 and CDR2 (germline): SGHRS, YFSETQ. V lost 4 bases, J lost 2 bases, and 10 bases stayed unmatched. The CDR3 runs 16 residues. The CDR3 DNA is TGCGCCAGCAGCAGAGGACAGGGGTGGGATACCTACGAGCAGTACTTC. It codes for CASSRGQGWDTYEQYF.

In its sample, this clonotype was seen many times. The chain carries TRBV12-3 or TRBV12-4 and TRBJ1-5, with D perhaps TRBD1 (6 bases). V dropped 0 bases and J dropped 1 base, with 7 bases sitting between them. This CDR3 has 15 residues. DNA for the CDR3: TGTGCCAGCAGTTTAGCGGGGGCCAGCAATCAGCCCCAGCATTTT. This encodes CASSLAGASNQPQHF.

This clonotype was seen at least ten times. Germline and junction disagree at one end, which may indicate a read error. V is TRBV9 and J is TRBJ2-2; TRBD2 might be the D (6 bases). The CDR3 is made up of 13 amino acids. The V gene's germline CDR1 is SGDLS and CDR2 YYNGEE. The CDR3 region is CASSVVGLGGLFF. The DNA for the CDR3 is TGTGCCAGCAGCGTAGTTGGACTCGGGGGGCTGTTTTTT.

In this sample, this clonotype turned up many times. V gene TRBV13 combines with J gene TRBJ2-2; D gene unclear. The V gene lost 4 bases and the J gene lost 6 bases, with 9 bases spanning the gap. The CDR3 is 13 amino acids. Germline CDR1 PRHDT, CDR2 FYEKMQ (reference sequence). This chain's CDR3 is CASSSSWAGELFF. Written as DNA, the CDR3 is TGTGCCAGCAGCTCCTCATGGGCCGGGGAGCTGTTTTTT.

The J gene is TRBJ2-7, the V gene TRBV27, with D possibly matching TRBD2 (7 bases). This CDR3 region has 15 residues. Trimming cost V 5 bases and J 3 bases, with 17 bases left between them. Germline assignment: CDR1 MNHEY and CDR2 SMNVEV (reference sequence). In nucleotides, the CDR3 is TGTGCCAGCAGTCCCAGAGGGGGGGGTCTCTACGAGCAGTACTTC. It is translated as CASSPRGGGLYEQYF.

This clonotype has ten or more counts. The chain combines TRBV7-2 with TRBJ1-4, with unresolved D. CDR1 and CDR2 (germline): SGHTA, FQGNSA. V dropped 2 bases and J dropped 10 bases, with 11 bases sitting between them. The CDR3 runs to 13 residues. CDR3 loop: CASSLIGWGKLFF. CDR3 in DNA: TGTGCCAGCAGCTTAATCGGGTGGGGAAAACTGTTTTTT.

This clonotype came up many times. V gene TRBV6-1 combines with J gene TRBJ1-2; D remains unclear. The CDR3 length is 15 residues. V lost 0 bases and J 5 bases, leaving 13 bases between the germline ends. Germline V lookup: CDR1 MNHNS, CDR2 SASEGT. CDR3 region: CASSEASWAGYGYTF. DNA for the CDR3: TGTGCCAGCAGTGAAGCGTCATGGGCGGGGTATGGCTACACCTTC.